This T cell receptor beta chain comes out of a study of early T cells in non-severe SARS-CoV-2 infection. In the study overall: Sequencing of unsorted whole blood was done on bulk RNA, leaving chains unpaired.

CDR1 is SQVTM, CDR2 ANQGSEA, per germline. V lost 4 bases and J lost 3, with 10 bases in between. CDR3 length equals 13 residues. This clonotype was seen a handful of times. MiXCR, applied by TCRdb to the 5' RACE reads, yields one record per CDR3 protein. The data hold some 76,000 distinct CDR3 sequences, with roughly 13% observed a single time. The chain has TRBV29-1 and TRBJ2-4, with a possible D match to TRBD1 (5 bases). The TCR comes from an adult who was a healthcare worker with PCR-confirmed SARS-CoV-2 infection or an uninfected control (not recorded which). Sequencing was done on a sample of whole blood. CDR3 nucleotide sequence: TGCAGCGTTGTTCAGGGCGGCAAAAACATTCAGTACTTC. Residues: CSVVQGGKNIQYF.